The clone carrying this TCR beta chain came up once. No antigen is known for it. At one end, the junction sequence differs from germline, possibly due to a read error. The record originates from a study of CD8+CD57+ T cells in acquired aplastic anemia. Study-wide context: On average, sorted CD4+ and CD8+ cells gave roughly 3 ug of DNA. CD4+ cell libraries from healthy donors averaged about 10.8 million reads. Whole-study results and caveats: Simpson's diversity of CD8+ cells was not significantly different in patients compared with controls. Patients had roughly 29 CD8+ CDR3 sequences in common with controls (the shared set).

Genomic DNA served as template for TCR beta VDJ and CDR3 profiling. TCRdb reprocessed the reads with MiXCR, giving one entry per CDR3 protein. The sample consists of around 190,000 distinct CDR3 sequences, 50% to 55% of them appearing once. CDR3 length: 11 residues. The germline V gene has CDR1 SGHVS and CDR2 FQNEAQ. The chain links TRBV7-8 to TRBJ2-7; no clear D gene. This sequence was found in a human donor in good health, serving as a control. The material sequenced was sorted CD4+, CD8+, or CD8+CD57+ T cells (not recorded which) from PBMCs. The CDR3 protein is CASSFSYERYF. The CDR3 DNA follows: TGTGCCAGCAGCTTCAGCTACGAGCGGTACTTC.